Listed here are 9 T cell receptor beta chains from one sample, sequenced in a study of T cell changes during pregnancy in multiple sclerosis. Measured with immunoSEQ multiplex PCR; TCRdb has only the in-frame clones, and not every one. This table has roughly 64,000 clones, 90% to 97% appearing once. Sample: CD8+ T cells from peripheral blood mononuclear cells, taken after pregnancy. These receptors were collected from a female donor with multiple sclerosis, enrolled in a pregnancy study.

This clone was found once. V gene TRBV19 combines with J gene TRBJ2-1; 9 nucleotides align to TRBD2. Looked up from germline, CDR1 is LNHDA and CDR2 is SQIVND (reference sequence). The CDR3 is made up of 15 amino acids. V dropped 5 bases and J dropped 7; count of bases not matched to a gene: 9. The chain's CDR3 is CASSYSSGAGNEQFF. The CDR3 DNA reads TGTGCCAGTAGTTACTCTAGCGGGGCGGGGAATGAGCAGTTCTTC.

The chain carries TRBV5-4 and TRBJ2-4; the match to TRBD2 covers 9 bases. CDR1 is SGHNT, CDR2 YYREEE, per germline (reference sequence). The CDR3 length is 14 residues. Trimming took 0 bases from V and 8 from J; bases not matched to a gene: 3. CDR3 in DNA: TGTGCCAGCAGCTTGGAGGCGGGGGGGGACATTCAGTACTTC. Amino acids: CASSLEAGGDIQYF. The whole variable domain, filled in from reference TRBV5-4 and TRBJ2-4, reads ETGVTQSPTHLIKTRGQQVTLRCSSQSGHNTVSWYQQALGQGPQFIFQYYREEENGRGNFPPRFSGLQFPNYSSELNVNALELDDSALYLCASSLEAGGDIQYFGAGTRLSVL.

The chain recombines TRBV28 with TRBJ1-5; D gene ambiguous. The V gene lost 3 bases and the J gene lost 3 bases, with 6 bases spanning the gap. The CDR3 runs to 13 residues. Germline loops: CDR1 MDHEN, CDR2 SYDVKM. In DNA form, the CDR3 reads TGTGCCAGCAGTTTCTCGTACAATCAGCCCCAGCATTTT. Its protein is CASSFSYNQPQHF.

The rearrangement uses TRBV4-3 and TRBJ2-7, with 12 bases that match TRBD2. The junction had 11 bases not matched to a gene; V was cut back by 0 bases and J by 5 bases. Germline V gene lookup returns CDR1 LGHNA and CDR2 YSLEER. The CDR3 spans 18 residues. The CDR3 nucleotides read TGCGCCAGCAGCCAAGATCGATTGACTAGCGGGAGTAGACACGAGCAGTACTTC. Protein sequence: CASSQDRLTSGSRHEQYF.

The sample holds a few counts of this clone. J is TRBJ1-5 and V is TRBV10-3, with D perhaps TRBD1 (5 bases). Trimming pared 0 bases from V and 4 bases from J, leaving 10 bases between. CDR3 length: 15 residues. CDR1 and CDR2 (germline): ENHRY, SYGVKD. The chain's CDR3 is CAISESGGANQPQHF. The DNA of the CDR3 is TGTGCCATCAGTGAGTCGGGAGGGGCTAATCAGCCCCAGCATTTT.

The J gene is TRBJ1-2, the V gene TRBV27; TRBD1 matches at 12 bases. The CDR3 is 15 amino acids. CDR1 and CDR2 (germline): MNHEY, SMNVEV (reference sequence). J gave up 5 bases and V 0 bases, and 1 base lay outside the gene matches. This chain's CDR3 is CASSLSGQGAYGYTF. As DNA, the CDR3 is TGTGCCAGCAGTTTATCGGGACAGGGGGCTTATGGCTACACCTTC.

This chain joins TRBV6-5 and TRBJ2-7, with TRBD1 matching over 7 bases. CDR3 length: 12 residues. The J segment lost 2 bases and the V segment lost 6 bases, leaving 1 base of the junction unmatched. Germline loops: CDR1 MNHEY, CDR2 SVGAGI. The CDR3 nucleotides read TGTGCCAGCAGGGGACAGACCTACGAGCAGTACTTC. This translates into CASRGQTYEQYF.

The rearrangement links TRBV7-9 to TRBJ2-5; D perhaps matches TRBD2 (5 bases). Germline V gene data show CDR1 as SEHNR and CDR2 as FQNEAQ (reference sequence). CDR3 length equals 15 residues. Trimming left V 1 base short and J 1 base short, with 10 bases between. CDR3 in amino acids: CASSLGPGFQETQYF. The CDR3 coding sequence is TGTGCCAGCAGCTTAGGGCCGGGATTCCAAGAGACCCAGTACTTC.

This chain connects TRBV27 to TRBJ1-6; a possible D gene is TRBD1 (6 bases). The CDR3 consists of 14 residues. V lost 5 bases and J lost 5, with 10 bases in between. Germline assignment: CDR1 MNHEY and CDR2 SMNVEV (reference sequence). The CDR3 DNA is TGTGCCAGCAGTATGACAGGTCATAATTCACCCCTCCACTTT. It translates to CASSMTGHNSPLHF.